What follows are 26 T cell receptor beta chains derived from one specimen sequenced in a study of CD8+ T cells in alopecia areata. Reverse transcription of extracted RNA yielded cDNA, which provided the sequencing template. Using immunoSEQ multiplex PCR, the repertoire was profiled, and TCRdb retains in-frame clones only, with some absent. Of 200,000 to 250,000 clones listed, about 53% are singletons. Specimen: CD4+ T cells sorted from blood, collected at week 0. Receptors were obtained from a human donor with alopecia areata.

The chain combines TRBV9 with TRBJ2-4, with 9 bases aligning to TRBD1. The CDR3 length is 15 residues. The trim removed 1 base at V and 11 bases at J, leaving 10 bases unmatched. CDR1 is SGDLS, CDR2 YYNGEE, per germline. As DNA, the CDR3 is TGTGCCAGCAGCGTAAACGGACAGGGGTTGGTCGTTCAGTACTTC. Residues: CASSVNGQGLVVQYF.

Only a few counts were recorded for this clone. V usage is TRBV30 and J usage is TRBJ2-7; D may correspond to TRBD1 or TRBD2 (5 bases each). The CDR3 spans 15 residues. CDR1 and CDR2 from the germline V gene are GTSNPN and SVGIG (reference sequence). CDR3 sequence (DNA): TGTGCTACTGGAGGAAAGGGGCGACGATTCTACGAGCAGTACTTC. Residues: CATGGKGRRFYEQYF.

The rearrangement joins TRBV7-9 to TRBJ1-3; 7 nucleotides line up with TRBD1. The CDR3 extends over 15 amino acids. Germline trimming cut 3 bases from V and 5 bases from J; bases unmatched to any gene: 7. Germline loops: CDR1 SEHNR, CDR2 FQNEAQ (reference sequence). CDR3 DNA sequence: TGTGCCAGCAGCTTTTCAGGGGGAAGCCGAAACACCATATATTTT. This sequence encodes CASSFSGGSRNTIYF.

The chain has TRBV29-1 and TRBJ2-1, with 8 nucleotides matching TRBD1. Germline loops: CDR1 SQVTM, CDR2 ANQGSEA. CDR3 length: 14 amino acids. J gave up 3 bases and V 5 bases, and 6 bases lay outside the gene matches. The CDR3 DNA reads TGCAGCGTTTGCCAGGGGGCCGGCTACAATGAGCAGTTCTTC. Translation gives CSVCQGAGYNEQFF.

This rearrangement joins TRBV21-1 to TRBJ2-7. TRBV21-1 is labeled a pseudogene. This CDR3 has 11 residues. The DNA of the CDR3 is TGTGCCAGCAGCAAAGGTGGCGAGCAGTACTTC. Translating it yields CASSKGGEQYF.

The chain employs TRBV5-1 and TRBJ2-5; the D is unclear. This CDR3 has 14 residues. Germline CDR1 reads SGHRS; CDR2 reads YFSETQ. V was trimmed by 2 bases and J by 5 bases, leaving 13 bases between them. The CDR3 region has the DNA TGCGCCAGCAGCTTCATAGATTCTCCGGAGACCCAGTACTTC. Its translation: CASSFIDSPETQYF.

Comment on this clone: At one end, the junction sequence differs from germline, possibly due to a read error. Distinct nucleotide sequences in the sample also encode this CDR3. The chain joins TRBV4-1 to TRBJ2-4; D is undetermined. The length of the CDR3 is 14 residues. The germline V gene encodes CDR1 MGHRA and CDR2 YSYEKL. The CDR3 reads CASSQEAPKNIQYF. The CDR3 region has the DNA TGCGCCAGCAGCCAAGAAGCACCCAAAAACATTCAGTATTTC.

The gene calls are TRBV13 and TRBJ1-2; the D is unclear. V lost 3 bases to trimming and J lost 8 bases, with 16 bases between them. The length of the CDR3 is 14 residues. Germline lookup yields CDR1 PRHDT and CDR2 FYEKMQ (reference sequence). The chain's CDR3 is CASSLWLSRDGYTF. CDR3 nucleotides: TGTGCCAGCAGCTTGTGGTTGTCTAGAGACGGCTACACCTTC.

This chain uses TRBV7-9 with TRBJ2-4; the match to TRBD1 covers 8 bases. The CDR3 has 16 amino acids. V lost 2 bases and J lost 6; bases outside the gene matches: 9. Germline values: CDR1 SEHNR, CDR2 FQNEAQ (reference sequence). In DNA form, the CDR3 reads TGTGCCAGCAGCTTAAGGCCTGGGACAGGAACAAACATTCAGTACTTC. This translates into CASSLRPGTGTNIQYF.

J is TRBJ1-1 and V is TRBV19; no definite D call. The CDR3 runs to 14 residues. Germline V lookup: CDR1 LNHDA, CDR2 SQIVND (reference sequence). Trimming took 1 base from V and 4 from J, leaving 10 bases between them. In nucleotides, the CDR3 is TGTGCCAGTAGTATAGCCCCGGCCGCCACTGAAGCTTTCTTT. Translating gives CASSIAPAATEAFF.

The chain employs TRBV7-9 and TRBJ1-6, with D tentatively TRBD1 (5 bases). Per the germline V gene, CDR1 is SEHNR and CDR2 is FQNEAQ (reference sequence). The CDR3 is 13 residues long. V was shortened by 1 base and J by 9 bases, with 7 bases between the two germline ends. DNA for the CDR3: TGTGCCAGCAGCTTAGGGGGCGCTTCACCCCTCCACTTT. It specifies CASSLGGASPLHF.

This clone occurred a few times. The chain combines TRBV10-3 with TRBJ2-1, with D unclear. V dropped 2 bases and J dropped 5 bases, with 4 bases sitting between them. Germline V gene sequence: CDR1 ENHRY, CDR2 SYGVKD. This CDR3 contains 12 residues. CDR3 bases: TGTGCCATCAGTGAGGGGAACAATGAGCAGTTCTTC. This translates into CAISEGNNEQFF.

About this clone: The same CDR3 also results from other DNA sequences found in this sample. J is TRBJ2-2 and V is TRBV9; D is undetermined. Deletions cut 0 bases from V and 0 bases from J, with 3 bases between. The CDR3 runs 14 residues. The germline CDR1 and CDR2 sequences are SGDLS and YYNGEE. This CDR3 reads CASSVDPNTGELFF. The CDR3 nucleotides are TGTGCCAGCAGCGTAGATCCGAACACCGGGGAGCTGTTTTTT.

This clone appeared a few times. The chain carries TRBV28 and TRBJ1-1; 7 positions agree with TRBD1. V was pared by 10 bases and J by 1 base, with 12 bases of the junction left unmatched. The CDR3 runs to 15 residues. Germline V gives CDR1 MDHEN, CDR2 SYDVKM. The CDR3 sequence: CATDRPNIENTEAFF. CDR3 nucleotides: TGTGCCACGGACAGGCCGAATATAGAGAACACTGAAGCTTTCTTT.

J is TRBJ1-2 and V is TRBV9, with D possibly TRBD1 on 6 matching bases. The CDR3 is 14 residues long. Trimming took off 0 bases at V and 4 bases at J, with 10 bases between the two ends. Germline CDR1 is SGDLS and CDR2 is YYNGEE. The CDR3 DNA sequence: TGTGCCAGCAGCGTAGGATACAGGGCCTATGGCTACACCTTC. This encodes CASSVGYRAYGYTF.

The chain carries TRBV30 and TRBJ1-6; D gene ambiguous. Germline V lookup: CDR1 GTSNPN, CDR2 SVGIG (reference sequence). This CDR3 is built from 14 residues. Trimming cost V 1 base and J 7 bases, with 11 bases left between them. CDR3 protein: CAWSAVSRNSPLHF. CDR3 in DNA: TGTGCCTGGAGTGCGGTCTCAAGGAATTCACCCCTCCACTTT.

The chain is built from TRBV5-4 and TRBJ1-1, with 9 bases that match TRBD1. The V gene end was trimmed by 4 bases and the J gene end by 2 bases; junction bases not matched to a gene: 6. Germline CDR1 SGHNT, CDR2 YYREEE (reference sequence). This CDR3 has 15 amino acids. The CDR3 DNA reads TGTGCCAGCAGCCGGCCGGACAGGGGTAACACTGAAGCTTTCTTT. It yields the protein CASSRPDRGNTEAFF.

CDR3 sequence: CASSGRATDTQYF. The CDR3 bases are TGTGCCAGTAGCGGGAGGGCCACAGATACGCAGTATTTT. The chain combines TRBV7-9 with TRBJ2-3; 11 bases match TRBD2. The CDR3 has 13 residues. Germline assignment: CDR1 SEHNR and CDR2 FQNEAQ (reference sequence). V trimming: 9 bases; J trimming: 2 bases; junction bases outside the gene matches: 1.

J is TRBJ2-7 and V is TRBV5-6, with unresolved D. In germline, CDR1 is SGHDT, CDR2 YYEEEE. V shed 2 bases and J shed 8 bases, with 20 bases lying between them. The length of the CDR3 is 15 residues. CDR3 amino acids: CASSLLSAPSGQQYF. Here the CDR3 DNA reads TGTGCCAGCAGCTTATTGTCGGCACCCAGTGGCCAGCAGTACTTC.

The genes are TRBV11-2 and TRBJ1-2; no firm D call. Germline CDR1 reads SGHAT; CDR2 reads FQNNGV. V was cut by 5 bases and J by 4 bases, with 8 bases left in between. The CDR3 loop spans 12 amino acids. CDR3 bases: TGTGCCAGCAGCAGAAGAGGCTATGGCTACACCTTC. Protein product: CASSRRGYGYTF.

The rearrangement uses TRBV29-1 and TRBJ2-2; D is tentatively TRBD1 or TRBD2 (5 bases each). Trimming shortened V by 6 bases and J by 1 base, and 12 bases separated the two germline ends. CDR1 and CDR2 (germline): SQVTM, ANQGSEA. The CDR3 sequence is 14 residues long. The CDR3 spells CSVAGTGNTGELFF. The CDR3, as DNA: TGCAGCGTCGCCGGGACGGGGAACACCGGGGAGCTGTTTTTT.

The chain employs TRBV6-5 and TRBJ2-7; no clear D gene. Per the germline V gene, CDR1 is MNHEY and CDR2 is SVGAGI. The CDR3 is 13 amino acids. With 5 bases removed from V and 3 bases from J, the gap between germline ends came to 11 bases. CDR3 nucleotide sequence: TGTGCCAGCAGTCGAGGTGGGAACTACGAGCAGTACTTC. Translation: CASSRGGNYEQYF.

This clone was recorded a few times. In nucleotides, the CDR3 is TGCAGCGCCCGAAGACAGCGTAATGAAAAACTGTTTTTT. Amino acids: CSARRQRNEKLFF. The chain links TRBV29-1 to TRBJ1-4, with TRBD1 as a possible D gene (5 bases). The V end was cut by 7 bases, the J end by 4 bases, with 13 bases between. Germline V gene lookup returns CDR1 SQVTM and CDR2 ANQGSEA. The CDR3 totals 13 residues.

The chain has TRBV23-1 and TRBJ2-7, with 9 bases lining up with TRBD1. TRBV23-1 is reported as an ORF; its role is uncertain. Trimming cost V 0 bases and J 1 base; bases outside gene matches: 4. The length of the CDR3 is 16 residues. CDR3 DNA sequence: TGCGCCAGCAGTCAATCGGGGGACAGGGCTTCCTACGAGCAGTACTTC. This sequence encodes CASSQSGDRASYEQYF.

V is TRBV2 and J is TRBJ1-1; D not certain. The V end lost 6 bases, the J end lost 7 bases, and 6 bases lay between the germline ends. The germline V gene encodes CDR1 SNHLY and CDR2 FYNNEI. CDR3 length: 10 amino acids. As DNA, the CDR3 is TGTGCCAGCAGCAAGATTGAAGCTTTCTTT. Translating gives CASSKIEAFF.

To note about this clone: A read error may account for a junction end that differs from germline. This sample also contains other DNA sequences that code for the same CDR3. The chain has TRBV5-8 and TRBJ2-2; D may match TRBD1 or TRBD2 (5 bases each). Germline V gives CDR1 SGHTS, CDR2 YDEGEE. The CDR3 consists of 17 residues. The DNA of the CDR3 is TGTGCCAGCAGCTTATGGCCCCGGGGCAGCGGCACCGGAGAGCTGTTTTTT. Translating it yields CASSLWPRGSGTGELFF.